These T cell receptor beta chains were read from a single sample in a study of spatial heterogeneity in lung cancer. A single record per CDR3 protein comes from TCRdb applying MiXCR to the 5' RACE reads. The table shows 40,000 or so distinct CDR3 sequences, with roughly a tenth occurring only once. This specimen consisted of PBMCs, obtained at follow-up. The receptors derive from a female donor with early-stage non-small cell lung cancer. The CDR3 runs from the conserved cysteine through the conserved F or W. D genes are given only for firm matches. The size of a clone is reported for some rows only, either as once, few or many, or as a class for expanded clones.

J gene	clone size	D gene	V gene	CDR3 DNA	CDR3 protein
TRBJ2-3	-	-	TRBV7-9	TGTGCCAGCAGCTTGGCCGATACGCAGTATTTT	CASSLADTQYF
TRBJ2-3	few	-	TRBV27	TGTGCCAGCAGTTCAAACTACGAACGCACAGATACGCAGTATTTT	CASSSNYERTDTQYF
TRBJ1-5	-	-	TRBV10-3	TGTGCCATCAGTGAGGGACAGAGTAATCAGCCCCAGCATTTT	CAISEGQSNQPQHF
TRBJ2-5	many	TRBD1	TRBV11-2	TGTGCCAGCAGCCCCGAAAGGACAGGGAGGGAGACCCAGTACTTC	CASSPERTGRETQYF
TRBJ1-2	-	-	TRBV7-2	TGTGCCAGCAGCCTTAATCGCTATGGCTACACCTTC	CASSLNRYGYTF
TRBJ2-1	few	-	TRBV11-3	TGTGCCAGCAGCTTAGATGCGTACAATGAGCAGTTCTTC	CASSLDAYNEQFF
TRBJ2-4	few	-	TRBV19	TGTGCCAGTAGTATCGGGGGGCTGAACATTCAGTACTTC	CASSIGGLNIQYF
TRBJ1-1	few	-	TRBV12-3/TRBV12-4	TGTGCCAGCAGACTCCAGGGAGGCGGTAGAGCTTTCTTT	CASRLQGGGRAFF
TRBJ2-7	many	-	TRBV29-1	TGCAGCGTTGAAGGAGGGGAGATATACGAGCAGTACTTC	CSVEGGEIYEQYF
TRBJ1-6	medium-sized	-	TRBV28	TGTGCCAGCAGTTTCCCTGCCTATAATTCACCCCTCCACTTT	CASSFPAYNSPLHF
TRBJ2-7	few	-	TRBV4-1	TGCGCCAGCAGCCAAGGGGCGGACTACGAGCAGTACTTC	CASSQGADYEQYF
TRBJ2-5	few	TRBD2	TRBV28	TGTGCCAGCACGGGGGGGGGCAGAGAGACCCAGTACTTC	CASTGGGRETQYF
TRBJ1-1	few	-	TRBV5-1	TGCGCCAGCAGCTTGTATGGTCAGAACACTGAAGCTTTCTTT	CASSLYGQNTEAFF
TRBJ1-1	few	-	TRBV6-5	TGTGCCAGCAGTTCCCTGAGGACTGAAGCTTTCTTT	CASSSLRTEAFF
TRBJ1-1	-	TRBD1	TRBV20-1	TGCAGTGCTAGAGGACAGGGGAACGAAGCTTTCTTT	CSARGQGNEAFF
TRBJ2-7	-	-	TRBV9	TGTGCCAGCAGCGTAGGGCAGAGGGCCTACGAGCAGTACTTC	CASSVGQRAYEQYF